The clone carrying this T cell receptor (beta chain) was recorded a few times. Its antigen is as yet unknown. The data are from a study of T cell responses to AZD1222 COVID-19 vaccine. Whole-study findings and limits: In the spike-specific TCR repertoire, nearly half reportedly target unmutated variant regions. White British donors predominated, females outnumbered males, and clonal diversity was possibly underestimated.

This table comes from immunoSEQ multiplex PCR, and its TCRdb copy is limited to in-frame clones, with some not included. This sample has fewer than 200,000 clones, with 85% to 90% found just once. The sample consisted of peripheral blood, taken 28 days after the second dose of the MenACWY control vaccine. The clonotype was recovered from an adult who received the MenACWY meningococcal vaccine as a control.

CDR3 in DNA: TGTGCCAGCAGCAATCAAGGAGGGACCAGCTCCTACGAGCAGTACTTC. Its translation is CASSNQGGTSSYEQYF. The chain recombines TRBV11-2 with TRBJ2-7, with D perhaps matching TRBD2 (6 bases). Germline V lookup: CDR1 SGHAT, CDR2 FQNNGV. The V end lost 5 bases, the J end lost 0 bases, and 17 bases lay between the germline ends. The CDR3 loop spans 16 amino acids.